Described below is a single TCR beta chain sequence and its context. The antigen is undetermined. Using immunoSEQ multiplex PCR, the repertoire was profiled, and TCRdb retains in-frame clones only, with some absent. The sample shows 2,500,000 or so clones, approximately 94% of them seen only once. This entry is derived from a study of shared clonotypes between healthy human individuals. The CDR3 is 16 amino acids. J was trimmed by 4 bases and V by 5 bases; bases with no gene match: 9. CDR1 is LNHDA, CDR2 SQIVND, per germline (reference sequence). Study-wide findings and caveats: Sharing across a few donors was seen in 4% to 5.5% of naive CD4 clonotypes.

The rearrangement joins TRBV19 to TRBJ1-5; 9 bases align to TRBD1. The specimen sequenced was naive CD4+ T cells from PBMCs. Noted subset: CD45RA+ positively selected. This sequence originates from a man younger than 30 in good health. Some clones in this sample may be carry-over from other donors' samples. CDR3 coding DNA: TGTGCCAGTAGTCCTTGGACAGGGGCTTCGAATCAGCCCCAGCATTTT. Amino acid sequence: CASSPWTGASNQPQHF.